This T cell receptor beta chain came from a study of T cells in Graves' hyperthyroidism and ophthalmopathy (dated by TCRdb to between 2017 and 2020). Regarding the research as a whole: Peripheral blood was collected at initial diagnosis, before any treatment. In addition, the study compared T-cell repertoires in thyroid tissue and in blood from six Graves' hyperthyroidism patients. The 100 or so discovery patients were divided at random into training and test sets in a 7:3 ratio. TCR V-J signatures able to tell the groups apart were searched for in a discovery cohort of 100 patients, of whom around 43 had Graves' ophthalmopathy and around 58 had stable Graves' hyperthyroidism. An independent validation cohort of some 18 hyperthyroidism patients and approximately 15 patients who later progressed to ophthalmopathy tested prospective prediction of ophthalmopathy. Following sampling, methimazole starting at 30 mg daily was given to hyperthyroidism patients, and high-dose intravenous methylprednisolone was given to ophthalmopathy patients. According to the paper, TCR Vbeta CDR3 sequencing was carried out on over 130 peripheral blood samples, which came from fewer than 50 ophthalmopathy, some 73 hyperthyroidism and approximately 17 progressor patients.

Of note for this clonotype: The antigen this receptor binds is unknown. One junction end disagrees with the germline gene, perhaps due to a read error.

Graves' hyperthyroidism was defined as stable when no progression to ophthalmopathy occurred over 18 months of follow-up. Hyperthyroidism patients were newly diagnosed, with disease duration under 2 months, and aged 18 to 65 years. Patients with uncontrolled infections, other autoimmune diseases, pregnancy or lactation were excluded. Diagnoses were based on clinical symptoms, serum thyroxine and TRAb, thyroid ultrasound and orbital computed tomography. Ficoll-Paque density gradient centrifugation was used to isolate PBMCs from around 10 ml of fresh peripheral blood. Trizol reagent was used to extract total RNA, and RNA quality was then checked on an Agilent 2100 Bioanalyzer. The TCR beta CDR3 regions were amplified from the RNA transcripts. The TCR CDR3 was subjected to a first round of RT-PCR using the HTBI primer set and the Qiagen OneStep RT-PCR kit. Libraries were constructed in a second round of multiplex PCR, after which size selection and purification were carried out. Paired-end sequencing of the libraries was performed with 100 bp reads on an Illumina HiSeq2000. The study's processing was this. SOAPnuke was used to process the raw data, throwing out any read that contained adapters or uncalled bases, had a mean Phred below 15, or lacked an exact constant-primer or identifier match. High-quality paired reads were merged with COPE v1.2.5, and unique nucleotide sequences were defined as clonotypes. MiTCR v1.1 was used to align clonotypes to the IMGT TRBV, TRBD and TRBJ reference segments. The analysis was restricted to V-J combinations with a frequency above 0.0001, which together covered approximately 99% of the repertoires. A TCS score was defined as the ratio of F50 (clonal expansion) to E x V (chaos), with BLOSUM62-based TCRdist applied between CDR3 peptides within each V-J. Welch's t-statistics and random forest reduced roughly 540 V-J features to 10 to 15, which were used in a naive Bayes classifier (R e1071). TCRdb took the public reads, trimmed them with fastp at Q25, ran MiXCR for clone calling and kept in-frame beta chains. Each CDR3 protein gets just one entry, which takes the most common genes and DNA from the rows behind it. The V and J calls and clone size come from TCRdb's table, not from the authors' own analysis. The sample table contains some 420,000 distinct CDR3 sequences; only one count was recorded for roughly 15% of them. Around 5.3% of the sample comes from the top ten.

CDR1 and CDR2 are read off the germline V gene (reference sequence) as LNHDA and SQIVND. The CDR3 runs 15 residues from the cysteine to the phenylalanine. Solely the CDR3 DNA is kept, with 45 bases framed from the first base. The study at large found these results: No statistical method was used to fix the sample size in advance, and group allocation was not hidden from the investigators. Blood samples also contained most of the expanded thyroid clonotypes (frequency above 0.001), which suggests that blood repertoires may reflect thyroid immune responses. During validation, the model predicted progression to ophthalmopathy a median of roughly 7.1 months ahead of onset, with more than 60% sensitivity and 72.22% specificity. A model built on a 13 V-J signature distinguished ophthalmopathy from stable hyperthyroidism, reaching 85% to 90% sensitivity and about 81% specificity in cross-validation and 80%/75% in testing.

The rearranged segments are TRBV19 and TRBJ2-2; the D gene is possibly TRBD2, with 5 bases matching. The origin of this receptor is a woman aged 18-29 years with Graves' hyperthyroidism. The sequencing input was blood. For the CDR3, the sequence is CASSIGSSNTGELLF. The bases read TGTGCCAGTAGTATCGGAAGTTCGAACACCGGGGAGCTGCTTTTT.